These 27 T cell receptor beta chains were all obtained from the same sample, sequenced in a study of memory CD4+ T cells and cytomegalovirus serostatus. Single viable CD3+CD4+CD8-CD45RO+ cells were sorted as the memory CD4+ T cells. Produced via immunoSEQ multiplex PCR; TCRdb's table is partial and in-frame only. This table has about 57,000 clones, roughly 80% appearing once. Sample: memory CD4+ T cells from blood. The source of these receptors is an adult in good health and CMV-seronegative.

This sequence joins TRBV19 and TRBJ2-3; possibly TRBD1 for D (7 bases). From germline, CDR1 is LNHDA and CDR2 SQIVND (reference sequence). The V end was cut by 3 bases, the J end by 0 bases, with 13 bases between. The CDR3 is 16 residues long. The CDR3 region is CASSINQGGSTDTQYF. CDR3 in DNA: TGTGCCAGTAGTATCAATCAGGGGGGTAGCACAGATACGCAGTATTTT.

The chain links TRBV5-1 to TRBJ2-4; 9 bases line up with TRBD1. This CDR3 comprises 13 residues. V shed 6 bases and J 8 bases; nucleotides not matched to a gene: 6. Germline V gives CDR1 SGHRS, CDR2 YFSETQ. This chain's CDR3 is CASNRDREDIQYF. CDR3 nucleotide sequence: TGCGCCAGCAACCGGGACAGGGAGGACATTCAGTACTTC.

The V and J genes are TRBV2 and TRBJ2-7; 9 positions match TRBD1. With 11 bases clipped from V and 2 bases from J, the junction kept 4 bases outside the gene matches. Germline assignment: CDR1 SNHLY and CDR2 FYNNEI. The CDR3 runs to 12 residues. CDR3 sequence reads: CAGGQGPYEQYF. The CDR3 bases are TGTGCCGGGGGACAGGGCCCCTACGAGCAGTACTTC.

V usage is TRBV11-2 and J usage is TRBJ1-1, with D perhaps TRBD1 (6 bases). CDR1 and CDR2 from the germline V gene are SGHAT and FQNNGV. V was cut by 5 bases and J by 7 bases, with 11 bases left in between. The CDR3 has 12 amino acids. The CDR3 loop reads CASSLGGIEAFF. CDR3 bases: TGTGCCAGCAGCCTAGGGGGGATTGAAGCTTTCTTT. The complete variable domain, with remaining parts taken from reference TRBV11-2 and TRBJ1-1, reads EAGVAQSPRYKIIEKRQSVAFWCNPISGHATLYWYQQILGQGPKLLIQFQNNGVVDDSQLPKDRFSAERLKGVDSTLKIQPAKLEDSAVYLCASSLGGIEAFFGQGTRLTVV.

The V and J genes are TRBV6-6 and TRBJ1-2; 7 bases agree with TRBD1. Trimming cost V 5 bases and J 3 bases; bases outside gene matches: 6. This CDR3 contains 14 residues. CDR1 is MNHNY, CDR2 SVGAGI, per germline (reference sequence). The CDR3 is CASSPGTDYYGYTF. DNA for the CDR3: TGTGCCAGCAGTCCCGGGACAGACTACTATGGCTACACCTTC.

This chain links TRBV18 with TRBJ2-2; D might be TRBD1 (5 bases). The CDR3 totals 16 residues. Germline V gene lookup returns CDR1 KGHSH and CDR2 LQKENI. Trimming removed 2 bases from V and 1 base from J, with 11 bases in between. This chain's CDR3 is CASSPEQVLNTGELFF. CDR3 nucleotide sequence: TGTGCCAGCTCACCAGAACAGGTCCTGAACACCGGGGAGCTGTTTTTT.

The rearrangement joins TRBV6-1 to TRBJ2-7, with 11 bases aligning to TRBD2. Losses at the gene ends were 5 bases for V and 2 bases for J; bases not matched to a gene: 14. The CDR3 has 18 residues. Germline V gene sequence: CDR1 MNHNS, CDR2 SASEGT. The CDR3 DNA reads as TGTGCCAGCAGTAAAGGGACTAGCGGCCACGGCCCTACCTACGAGCAGTACTTC. This codes for CASSKGTSGHGPTYEQYF.

This chain uses TRBV13 with TRBJ2-1, with 10 positions matching TRBD1. The junction had 10 bases not matched to a gene; V was cut back by 1 base and J by 10 bases. Germline assignment: CDR1 PRHDT and CDR2 FYEKMQ (reference sequence). The CDR3 is 16 amino acids. CDR3 amino acids: CASSLAGTGERVEQFF. Written as DNA, the CDR3 is TGTGCCAGCAGCTTAGCAGGGACAGGGGAAAGGGTGGAGCAGTTCTTC.

The J gene is TRBJ1-2, the V gene TRBV5-1; maybe TRBD1 (6 bases). Germline V gene sequence: CDR1 SGHRS, CDR2 YFSETQ. Trimming left V 0 bases short and J 5 bases short, with 14 bases between. The CDR3 extends over 15 amino acids. CDR3 protein: CASSLGTGTRYGYTF. The CDR3 region has the DNA TGCGCCAGCAGCTTGGGTACAGGGACCCGGTATGGCTACACCTTC. The whole variable domain, remainder taken from reference TRBV5-1 and TRBJ1-2, is KAGVTQTPRYLIKTRGQQVTLSCSPISGHRSVSWYQQTPGQGLQFLFEYFSETQRNKGNFPGRFSGRQFSNSRSEMNVSTLELGDSALYLCASSLGTGTRYGYTFGSGTRLTVV.

This sequence joins TRBV6-1 and TRBJ1-1, with D perhaps TRBD1 (6 bases). The germline V gene has CDR1 MNHNS and CDR2 SASEGT. Trimming left V 6 bases short and J 11 bases short, with 13 bases between. The length of the CDR3 is 11 residues. The CDR3 protein is CASRERQGAFF. The CDR3 DNA follows: TGTGCCAGCAGGGAGAGGCAGGGGGCTTTCTTT.

This rearrangement joins TRBV9 to TRBJ2-1; perhaps TRBD1 as D (6 bases). Trimming removed 2 bases at V and 4 bases at J, with 13 bases between. In germline, CDR1 is SGDLS, CDR2 YYNGEE. This CDR3 has 15 residues. CDR3 DNA: TGTGCCAGCAGCGTTATCGGGACACCGTACAATGAGCAGTTCTTC. It encodes CASSVIGTPYNEQFF.

CDR3 coding DNA: TGTGCCAGCAGCCCCTATAGGCCCGGGGAGCTGTTTTTT. Translated, it gives CASSPYRPGELFF. The chain links TRBV7-2 to TRBJ2-2; D gene uncertain. The germline gives CDR1 SGHTA, CDR2 FQGNSA. The CDR3 has 13 amino acids. The V and J ends lost 5 bases and 6 bases respectively, with 10 bases between them.

The chain couples TRBV2 to TRBJ2-5; D may correspond to TRBD1 or TRBD2 (7 bases each). The CDR3 length is 16 residues. V was clipped by 5 bases and J by 4 bases, with 20 bases between them. Germline loops: CDR1 SNHLY, CDR2 FYNNEI. CDR3 sequence: CASSKGARGVGETQYF. Here the CDR3 DNA reads TGTGCCAGCAGTAAGGGGGCTCGGGGGGTAGGAGAGACCCAGTACTTC.

The J gene is TRBJ2-3, the V gene TRBV5-1; no reliable D call. Between the trimmed V and J ends, which lost 2 bases and 5 bases, there was a span of 3 bases. CDR3 length equals 11 residues. CDR1 and CDR2 (germline): SGHRS, YFSETQ. The CDR3 sequence: CASSFGDTQYF. CDR3 bases: TGCGCCAGCAGCTTCGGAGATACGCAGTATTTT.

The chain's CDR3 is CASSPGLHLDSETQYF. The CDR3 DNA follows: TGTGCCAGCTCACCGGGATTACATCTAGATTCCGAGACCCAGTACTTC. The chain combines TRBV18 with TRBJ2-5; no definite D call. Germline CDR1 and CDR2: KGHSH and LQKENI. Trimming stripped 3 bases from V and 5 bases from J, with 19 bases between. The CDR3 has 16 residues.

This sequence joins TRBV28 and TRBJ2-6, with D maybe TRBD2 (5 bases). Germline CDR1 MDHEN, CDR2 SYDVKM. The CDR3 runs to 19 residues. The ends were cut back, 2 bases at V and 1 base at J, with 18 bases in the middle. CDR3 sequence: CASSLIGRGYLSGANVLTF. Here the CDR3 DNA reads TGTGCCAGCAGTTTAATAGGGCGAGGGTATCTTTCTGGGGCCAACGTCCTGACTTTC.

The chain employs TRBV5-6 and TRBJ2-3; D perhaps matches TRBD2 (5 bases). Trimming left V 7 bases short and J 9 bases short, with 21 bases between. CDR1 SGHDT and CDR2 YYEEEE come from the germline V gene. The CDR3 covers 14 residues. Written as DNA, the CDR3 is TGTGCCAGCCTCGGAGGTCTAGCTATTGGCACGCAGTATTTT. It yields the protein CASLGGLAIGTQYF.

This clone was recorded a few times. V is TRBV7-8 and J is TRBJ1-2; D is undetermined. The V and J ends lost 4 bases and 7 bases respectively, with 10 bases between them. The CDR3 spans 12 residues. CDR1 is SGHVS and CDR2 is FQNEAQ in the germline V gene. The CDR3 coding sequence is TGTGCCAGCAGCTCCGAGCTCGGTGGCTACACCTTC. Amino acid sequence: CASSSELGGYTF.

This chain joins TRBV6-1 and TRBJ2-7; D perhaps matches TRBD1 (5 bases). The CDR3 runs to 12 residues. Trimming shortened V by 6 bases and J by 4 bases, and 10 bases separated the two germline ends. The germline V gene has CDR1 MNHNS and CDR2 SASEGT. The CDR3 DNA reads TGTGCCAGCAGCCCTAGGGGTTACGAGCAGTACTTC. This sequence encodes CASSPRGYEQYF.

The chain carries TRBV2 and TRBJ2-3; the D gene could be TRBD1 or TRBD2 (6 bases each). The germline V and J ends were trimmed by 4 bases and 5 bases, with 16 bases remaining between them. From germline, CDR1 is SNHLY and CDR2 FYNNEI. The CDR3 covers 15 residues. The CDR3 sequence is CASSARTAAGDTQYF. The CDR3 region has the DNA TGTGCCAGCAGTGCCCGGACAGCAGCGGGAGATACGCAGTATTTT.

V is TRBV9 and J is TRBJ2-7, with 7 bases that match TRBD2. With V trimmed by 0 bases and J by 1 base, 7 bases remained unmatched. This CDR3 has 16 residues. Germline loops: CDR1 SGDLS, CDR2 YYNGEE. CDR3 region: CASSVDSAGRSYEQYF. The CDR3 DNA reads TGTGCCAGCAGCGTAGATTCAGCGGGACGATCCTACGAGCAGTACTTC.

V and J are TRBV11-2 and TRBJ2-7, with TRBD2 identical over 13 bases. V gave up 6 bases and J gave up 0 bases; unmatched junction bases: 8. Per the germline V gene, CDR1 is SGHAT and CDR2 is FQNNGV. The CDR3 runs to 17 residues. The CDR3 DNA reads as TGTGCCAGCAGACATTACCGGACTAGCGGGGGCTCCTACGAGCAGTACTTC. This translates into CASRHYRTSGGSYEQYF. The whole variable domain, filled in from reference TRBV11-2 and TRBJ2-7, reads EAGVAQSPRYKIIEKRQSVAFWCNPISGHATLYWYQQILGQGPKLLIQFQNNGVVDDSQLPKDRFSAERLKGVDSTLKIQPAKLEDSAVYLCASRHYRTSGGSYEQYFGPGTRLTVT.

This clone occurred once. The rearrangement uses TRBV9 and TRBJ2-5; D call uncertain. V lost 2 bases and J 7 bases, leaving 12 bases between the germline ends. The CDR3 is 13 residues long. Germline loops: CDR1 SGDLS, CDR2 YYNGEE. The CDR3 nucleotides read TGTGCCAGCAGCGTCTCGGATACGGGGACCCAGTACTTC. Translation: CASSVSDTGTQYF.

The chain couples TRBV7-9 to TRBJ1-4, with 9 positions matching TRBD1. Germline loops: CDR1 SEHNR, CDR2 FQNEAQ (reference sequence). The V gene end was trimmed by 6 bases and the J gene end by 3 bases; junction bases not matched to a gene: 2. The CDR3 contains 14 residues. CDR3 in amino acids: CASRQGAANEKLFF. CDR3 coding DNA: TGTGCCAGCAGACAGGGGGCGGCTAATGAAAAACTGTTTTTT.

The genes are TRBV28 and TRBJ1-5; 8 bases fit TRBD1. The J segment lost 1 base and the V segment lost 8 bases, leaving 10 bases of the junction unmatched. CDR1 MDHEN and CDR2 SYDVKM come from the germline V gene. CDR3 length equals 16 residues. CDR3 nucleotides: TGTGCCAGCTCCCCTAGGACAGGGAAGAGCAATCAGCCCCAGCATTTT. This gives the protein CASSPRTGKSNQPQHF.

V usage is TRBV7-6 and J usage is TRBJ2-3; 7 bases align to TRBD2. The CDR3 has 15 amino acids. Germline CDR1 and CDR2: SGHVS and FNYEAQ. V gave up 4 bases and J gave up 0 bases; unmatched junction bases: 4. Written as DNA, the CDR3 is TGTGCCAGCAGCTGGGGGGGACTTAGCACAGATACGCAGTATTTT. Translated: CASSWGGLSTDTQYF.

The chain has TRBV19 and TRBJ1-2; possible D gene TRBD1, 6 bases. The germline gives CDR1 LNHDA, CDR2 SQIVND (reference sequence). This CDR3 contains 16 residues. The V gene lost 3 bases and the J gene lost 4 bases, with 18 bases spanning the gap. CDR3 bases: TGTGCCAGTAGTATCCTCAGGGGCCCTCTAGGCTATGGCTACACCTTC. Amino acids: CASSILRGPLGYGYTF.